The present TCR beta chain was sequenced within a study of response to subunit inactivated influenza vaccine. Study results and limitations: The authors suggested that few new T cells are recruited per seasonal influenza vaccination.

The CDR3 runs 17 residues. V shed 4 bases and J shed 0 bases, with 18 bases lying between them. CDR1 is LGHNA and CDR2 is YNFKEQ in the germline V gene. A word on this clonotype: The antigen is undetermined.

TCRdb passed the RT-PCR reads through MiXCR, listing each CDR3 protein once. The sample holds about 540,000 distinct CDR3 sequences; under 30% are singletons and the top ten take approximately 3%. This same sample was also part of a study on T cells expressing NK-cell markers. That paper states: TCR beta cDNA was made by 5'RACE template switching with UMIs. Sequencing of TCR beta repertoires drew on sorted CD3+CD56+NKG2C+, CD3+CD56+NKG2C- and CD3+CD56-NKG2C+ T cells.

The sequences come from CD4+ T cells sorted from PBMCs, collected less than 13 days after vaccination. The gene calls are TRBV4-2 and TRBJ1-2, with a tentative D call TRBD1 (5 bases). The receptor was derived from a middle-aged man who received an inactivated influenza vaccine. The CDR3 bases are TGTGCCAGCAGCCCGTCCCAGGACATAGCTTCTAACTATGGCTACACCTTC. Amino acid sequence: CASSPSQDIASNYGYTF.